This record looks at one T cell receptor (beta chain) sequence and its context. Sequencing used immunoSEQ multiplex PCR; TCRdb keeps in-frame clones, though not all of them. Among around 88,000 clones listed, nearly 90% were seen once. The entry originates in a study of blood T cell repertoires in COVID-19. The trim removed 4 bases at V and 2 bases at J, leaving 3 bases unmatched. Germline CDR1 reads LGHDT; CDR2 reads YNNKEL (reference sequence). This CDR3 is built from 14 residues. Source material: peripheral blood. V gene TRBV3-1 (or the pseudogene TRBV3-2) combines with J gene TRBJ2-7, with TRBD2 matching 9 bases. The clonotype was recovered from a woman older than 75 with acute or convalescent COVID-19. The CDR3 loop reads CASSPGTSTYEQYF. CDR3 nucleotide sequence: TGTGCCAGCAGCCCCGGGACTAGCACCTACGAGCAGTACTTC.